The 22 T cell receptor beta chains given below trace back to one sample, sequenced in a study of T cells in Graves' hyperthyroidism and ophthalmopathy (dated by TCRdb to the late 2010s). Libraries came from multiplex PCR. Sequencing instrument: Illumina HiSeq 2000. TCR beta CDR3 regions were amplified from RNA transcripts. For the first round of RT-PCR on the TCR CDR3, the HTBI primer set was used together with the Qiagen OneStep RT-PCR kit. The public reads were quality trimmed at Q25 with fastp and then assembled into clones with MiXCR by TCRdb, keeping productive beta chains. Records with the same CDR3 protein are collapsed into one entry carrying the most frequent genes and DNA. A total of around 260,000 distinct CDR3 sequences appear in this sample, around 25% of them only once. In total, the top ten clones hold around 30% of the sample. Sequencing was carried out using blood. The receptors were sampled from a man in his forties with Graves' hyperthyroidism that later progressed to Graves' ophthalmopathy.

The chain carries TRBV6-1 and TRBJ1-5; D call uncertain. The CDR3 spans 14 residues. From germline, CDR1 is MNHNS and CDR2 SASEGT. Trimming removed 6 bases at V and 2 bases at J, with 11 bases between. The chain's CDR3 is CASRGPDGNQPQHF. The CDR3 DNA is TGTGCCAGCAGGGGTCCGGACGGCAATCAGCCCCAGCATTTT.

This clonotype has a count of ten or more. This chain joins TRBV9 and TRBJ2-5; 9 nucleotides agree with TRBD2. The CDR3 extends over 15 amino acids. Per the germline V gene, CDR1 is SGDLS and CDR2 is YYNGEE. Germline trimming cut 0 bases from V and 5 bases from J; bases unmatched to any gene: 5. The CDR3 loop is CASSVGGTSYETQYF. DNA of the CDR3: TGTGCCAGCAGCGTAGGAGGGACTAGCTATGAGACCCAGTACTTC.

This clonotype was detected many times. The V and J genes are TRBV6-5 and TRBJ2-7; D may match TRBD1 or TRBD2 (6 bases each). Germline CDR1 reads MNHEY; CDR2 reads SVGAGI. This CDR3 is 14 amino acids long. Between the trimmed V and J ends, which lost 2 bases and 5 bases, there was a span of 13 bases. This CDR3 reads CASSYGRRGNEQYF. In DNA form, the CDR3 reads TGTGCCAGCAGTTACGGTCGGAGGGGGAACGAGCAGTACTTC.

Ten or more counts support this clonotype. This chain connects TRBV6-1 to TRBJ1-6; D uncertain. This CDR3 is 13 amino acids long. CDR1 and CDR2 (germline): MNHNS, SASEGT. V was shortened by 3 bases and J by 10 bases, with 10 bases between the two germline ends. The CDR3 loop is CASSETRESPLHF. DNA for the CDR3: TGTGCCAGCAGTGAGACTAGGGAATCACCCCTCCACTTT.

This clonotype has at least ten counts. This chain connects TRBV9 to TRBJ1-5; the D gene is possibly TRBD1 (6 bases). The germline V gene encodes CDR1 SGDLS and CDR2 YYNGEE. Trimming cost V 0 bases and J 5 bases, with 9 bases left between them. The CDR3 covers 14 residues. The CDR3 loop reads CASSVEQGDQPQHF. Here the CDR3 DNA reads TGTGCCAGCAGCGTAGAACAGGGCGATCAGCCCCAGCATTTT.

This clonotype was recorded many times. The J gene is TRBJ1-1, the V gene TRBV5-1, with D possibly TRBD1 on 5 matching bases. CDR1 and CDR2 (germline): SGHRS, YFSETQ. This CDR3 contains 14 residues. Trimming shortened V by 1 base and J by 1 base, and 8 bases separated the two germline ends. The DNA for the CDR3 is TGCGCCAGCAGCTTGTCTGGGACGAACACTGAAGCTTTCTTT. This encodes CASSLSGTNTEAFF.

Ten or more counts support this clonotype. The J gene is TRBJ1-1, the V gene TRBV6-1; tentatively, D is TRBD1 (5 bases). The V gene lost 3 bases and the J gene lost 8 bases, with 10 bases spanning the gap. The CDR3 runs 12 residues. Germline V gene lookup returns CDR1 MNHNS and CDR2 SASEGT. This CDR3 is CASSEYRDEAFF. The CDR3 coding sequence is TGTGCCAGCAGTGAGTACCGGGACGAAGCTTTCTTT.

This clonotype was observed at least ten times. The DNA for the CDR3 is TGTGCCAGCAGTTCGCTTGGGACAGGACGCTTCATGAACACTGAAGCTTTCTTT. Residues: CASSSLGTGRFMNTEAFF. The chain recombines TRBV25-1 with TRBJ1-1, with 8 bases fitting TRBD1. The germline CDR1 and CDR2 sequences are MGHDK and SYGVNS. V was clipped by 5 bases and J by 0 bases; unmatched bases: 14. The CDR3 runs to 18 residues.

The CDR3 is CASRIAGGRETQYF. CDR3 in DNA: TGTGCCAGCAGGATAGCGGGAGGGCGGGAGACCCAGTACTTC. The chain recombines TRBV7-9 with TRBJ2-5; TRBD2 aligns across 11 bases. The CDR3 is 14 amino acids. V lost 6 bases to trimming and J lost 5 bases; unmatched junction nucleotides: 5. Looked up from germline, CDR1 is SEHNR and CDR2 is FQNEAQ (reference sequence).

The chain couples TRBV7-2 to TRBJ2-5, with TRBD1 as a possible D gene (5 bases). The CDR3 is made up of 13 amino acids. Germline loops: CDR1 SGHTA, CDR2 FQGNSA. Trimming removed 4 bases at V and 4 bases at J, with 10 bases between. In DNA form, the CDR3 reads TGTGCCAGCAGCTCGCACAGGAGAGAGACCCAGTACTTC. Protein product: CASSSHRRETQYF.

This clonotype was observed at least ten times. The chain couples TRBV19 to TRBJ1-1; weak D call: TRBD1 (5 bases). V lost 5 bases, J lost 4 bases, and 20 bases lay in between. CDR3 length equals 16 residues. Germline values: CDR1 LNHDA, CDR2 SQIVND (reference sequence). CDR3 sequence reads: CASSVQVNTGGTEAFF. DNA for the CDR3: TGTGCCAGTAGTGTACAGGTGAACACGGGTGGCACTGAAGCTTTCTTT. Variable domain in full (rest from reference TRBV19 and TRBJ1-1): DGGITQSPKYLFRKEGQNVTLSCEQNLNHDAMYWYRQDPGQGLRLIYYSQIVNDFQKGDIAEGYSVSREKKESFPLTVTSAQKNPTAFYLCASSVQVNTGGTEAFFGQGTRLTVV.

V is TRBV6-5 and J is TRBJ1-1; D is unresolved. The CDR3 is 15 residues long. Trimming left V 0 bases short and J 0 bases short, with 8 bases between. Per germline, CDR1 MNHEY and CDR2 SVGAGI. CDR3 amino acids: CASSYSSSLNTEAFF. CDR3 coding DNA: TGTGCCAGCAGTTACTCGAGCAGTCTGAACACTGAAGCTTTCTTT.

This clonotype was detected once. The chain combines TRBV20-1 with TRBJ2-5; the D gene is possibly TRBD2 (5 bases). V lost 0 bases to trimming and J lost 1 base, with 9 bases between them. The CDR3 covers 14 residues. Per the germline V gene, CDR1 is DFQATT and CDR2 is SNEGSKA (reference sequence). The CDR3 here is CSARDRTVQETQYF. CDR3 bases: TGCAGTGCTAGAGATAGGACTGTCCAAGAGACCCAGTACTTC.

Ten or more counts support this clonotype. The J gene is TRBJ2-5, the V gene TRBV6-1; D may match TRBD1 or TRBD2 (5 bases each). Trimming cost V 3 bases and J 5 bases, with 16 bases left between them. Germline loops: CDR1 MNHNS, CDR2 SASEGT. CDR3 length: 15 residues. This chain's CDR3 is CASSDDPGRGETQYF. The CDR3 DNA sequence: TGTGCCAGCAGTGACGACCCGGGGCGCGGGGAGACCCAGTACTTC.

Many counts were recorded for this clonotype. V is TRBV29-1 and J is TRBJ2-2; 12 bases line up with TRBD2. This CDR3 is built from 14 residues. Germline V gene data show CDR1 as SQVTM and CDR2 as ANQGSEA. Trimming took 6 bases from V and 5 from J; bases not matched to a gene: 4. CDR3 residues: CSVQLAGGTGELFF. The CDR3, as DNA: TGCAGCGTACAACTAGCGGGAGGTACCGGGGAGCTGTTTTTT.

This clonotype has at least ten counts. The chain carries TRBV19 and TRBJ2-5, with D possibly being TRBD1 or TRBD2 (5 bases each). Trimming took 7 bases from V and 4 from J, leaving 13 bases between them. There are 13 residues in the CDR3. Germline V gene sequence: CDR1 LNHDA, CDR2 SQIVND (reference sequence). The CDR3 reads CASTRPGGETQYF. DNA for the CDR3: TGTGCCAGTACCCGACCTGGGGGAGAGACCCAGTACTTC.

This clonotype was detected ten times or more. V and J are TRBV30 and TRBJ2-2; 11 bases fit TRBD2. The germline gives CDR1 GTSNPN, CDR2 SVGIG (reference sequence). V lost 3 bases to trimming and J lost 4 bases; unmatched junction nucleotides: 1. The CDR3 spans 14 residues. As DNA, the CDR3 is TGTGCCTGGAGGGGACTAGCGGCCACCGGGGAGCTGTTTTTT. Translating gives CAWRGLAATGELFF.

This clonotype was picked up a small number of times. The chain combines TRBV6-1 with TRBJ2-7; no reliable D call. Trimming took off 1 base at V and 8 bases at J, with 9 bases between the two ends. CDR3 length: 12 residues. Germline loops: CDR1 MNHNS, CDR2 SASEGT. CDR3 in DNA: TGTGCCAGCAGTGAAGAGGCGCCCCAGCAGTACTTC. Translation: CASSEEAPQQYF.

At least ten counts were recorded for this clonotype. V and J are TRBV6-1 and TRBJ2-7; weak D call: TRBD2 (5 bases). V shed 6 bases and J shed 2 bases, with 14 bases lying between them. The CDR3 totals 14 residues. Germline CDR1 and CDR2: MNHNS and SASEGT. The CDR3 is CASRDGNRPYEQYF. The CDR3 nucleotides are TGTGCCAGCAGGGACGGGAACAGACCCTACGAGCAGTACTTC.

This clonotype was picked up many times. V usage is TRBV28 and J usage is TRBJ2-7, with D possibly being TRBD2 (5 bases). The ends were cut back, 8 bases at V and 5 bases at J, with 22 bases in the middle. Germline V CDR1 and CDR2: MDHEN, SYDVKM. This CDR3 has 15 amino acids. The CDR3 sequence is CASPPAGLDVNEQYF. Here the CDR3 DNA reads TGTGCCAGCCCCCCCGCTGGACTGGATGTAAACGAGCAGTACTTC.

The chain combines TRBV20-1 with TRBJ2-5; TRBD2 agrees at 14 bases. Germline V lookup: CDR1 DFQATT, CDR2 SNEGSKA (reference sequence). V was clipped by 7 bases and J by 4 bases; unmatched bases: 8. This CDR3 contains 15 residues. CDR3 bases: TGCAGTGTCTGGGGACTAGCGGGAGACGGAGAGACCCAGTACTTC. This translates into CSVWGLAGDGETQYF.

In this sample, this clonotype turned up many times. This chain links TRBV28 with TRBJ2-7; 12 positions match TRBD1. V dropped 5 bases and J dropped 6; count of bases not matched to a gene: 11. Germline V lookup: CDR1 MDHEN, CDR2 SYDVKM. CDR3 length equals 16 residues. The CDR3 bases are TGTGCCAGCAGTCCACACTCCGGGACAGGGGGCGGCGAGCAGTACTTC. The encoded protein is CASSPHSGTGGGEQYF.